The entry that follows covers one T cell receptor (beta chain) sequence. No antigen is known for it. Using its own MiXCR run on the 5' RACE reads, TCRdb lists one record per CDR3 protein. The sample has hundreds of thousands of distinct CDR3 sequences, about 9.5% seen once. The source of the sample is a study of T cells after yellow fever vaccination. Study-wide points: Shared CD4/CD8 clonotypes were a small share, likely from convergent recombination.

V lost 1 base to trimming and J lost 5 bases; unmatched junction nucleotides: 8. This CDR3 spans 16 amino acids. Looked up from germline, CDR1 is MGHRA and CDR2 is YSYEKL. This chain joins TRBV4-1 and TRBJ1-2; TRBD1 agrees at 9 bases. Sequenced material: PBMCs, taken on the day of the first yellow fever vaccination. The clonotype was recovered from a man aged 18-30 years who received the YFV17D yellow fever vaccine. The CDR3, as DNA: TGCGCCAGCAGCCAAGTCGCAAACAGGGGGCTTTATGGCTACACCTTC. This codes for CASSQVANRGLYGYTF.